This T cell receptor (beta chain) was recovered during a study of cytomegalovirus exposure and HLA in healthy donors. Study-wide findings and caveats: Reportedly, TCR beta sequences accurately predicted HLA-A and HLA-B alleles in most subjects. Earlier findings revealed that most TCR beta V segments proved productive either about 87% or about 30% of the time. Later on, analysis showed that most CMV-associated TCR beta chains appeared to be HLA-restricted. Presence/absence analyses treated sequencing depth as roughly uniform across donors.

The PCR ran on 60 Vbeta and 13 Jbeta primers. Only in-frame clones appear in the TCRdb table, and some are missing; sequencing was by immunoSEQ multiplex PCR. The sample includes 95,000 to 110,000 clones, roughly 87% of them seen just once. A note on this clone: Its antigen is unidentified.

This CDR3 is 13 amino acids long. The V end was cut by 7 bases, the J end by 0 bases, with 10 bases between. CDR1 is SGHDT, CDR2 YYEEEE, per germline. The chain is built from TRBV5-6 and TRBJ1-2, with D hard to call. The sequenced sample consisted of PBMCs. This receptor was taken from a man aged 25-45 years in good health and CMV-seropositive. The CDR3 nucleotides are TGTGCCAGCGGAAGAGACACTAACTATGGCTACACCTTC. It yields the protein CASGRDTNYGYTF.